This TCR beta chain was sequenced for a study of blood T cell repertoires in COVID-19. Study context: COVID-19 samples from acute and convalescent phases originated in the United States, Italy and Spain. The analysed material was cDNA or gDNA that came from T cells, B-cell-depleted T cells, or PBMCs.

The V and J ends lost 3 bases and 1 base, in that order; junction bases with no gene match: 5. The CDR3 loop spans 15 amino acids. Germline-derived CDR1 and CDR2 are SGHTA and FQGNSA. Authors' processing steps: Using reference gene primer amplification, nucleated cell counts were estimated. Generated by immunoSEQ multiplex PCR, the TCRdb table keeps only in-frame clones and is missing some. D and trimming were read from the DNA, whereas the V and J calls and clone size are those reported in that table. Among approximately 70,000 clones listed, approximately 88% were seen once. The TCR comes from a woman in her seventies with acute or convalescent COVID-19. Sample: peripheral blood. This chain joins TRBV7-2 and TRBJ1-2, with 7 nucleotides matching TRBD1. CDR3 sequence (DNA): TGTGCCAGCAGCTTTCCCGGGACAGTTAACTATGGCTACACCTTC. It is translated as CASSFPGTVNYGYTF.